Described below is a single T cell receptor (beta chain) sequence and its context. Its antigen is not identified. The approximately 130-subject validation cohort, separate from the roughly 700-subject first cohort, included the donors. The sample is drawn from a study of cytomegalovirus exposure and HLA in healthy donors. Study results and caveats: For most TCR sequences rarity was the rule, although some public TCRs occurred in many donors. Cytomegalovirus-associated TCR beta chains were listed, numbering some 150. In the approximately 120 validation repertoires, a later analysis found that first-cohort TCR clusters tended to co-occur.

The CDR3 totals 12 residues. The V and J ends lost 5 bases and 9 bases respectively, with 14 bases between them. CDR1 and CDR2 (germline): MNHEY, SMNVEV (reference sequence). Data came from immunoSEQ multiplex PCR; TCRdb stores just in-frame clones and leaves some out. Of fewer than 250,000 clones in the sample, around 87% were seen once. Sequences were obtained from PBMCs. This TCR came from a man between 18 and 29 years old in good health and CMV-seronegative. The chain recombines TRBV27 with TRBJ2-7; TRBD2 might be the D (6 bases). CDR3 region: CASSGEDYRQYF. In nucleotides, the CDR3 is TGTGCCAGCAGTGGTGAGGACTACCGGCAGTACTTC.